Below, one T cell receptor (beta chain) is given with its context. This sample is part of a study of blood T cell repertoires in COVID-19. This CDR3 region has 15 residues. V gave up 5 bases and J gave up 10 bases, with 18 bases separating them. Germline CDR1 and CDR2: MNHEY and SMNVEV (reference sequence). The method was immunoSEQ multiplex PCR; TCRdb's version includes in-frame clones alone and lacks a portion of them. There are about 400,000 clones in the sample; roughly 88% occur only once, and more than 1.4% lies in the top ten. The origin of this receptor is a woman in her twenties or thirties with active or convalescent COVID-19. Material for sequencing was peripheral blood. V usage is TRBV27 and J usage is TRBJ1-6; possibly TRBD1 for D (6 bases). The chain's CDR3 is CASSPETGFWSPLHF. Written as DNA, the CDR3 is TGTGCCAGCAGTCCCGAAACAGGGTTTTGGTCACCCCTCCACTTT.